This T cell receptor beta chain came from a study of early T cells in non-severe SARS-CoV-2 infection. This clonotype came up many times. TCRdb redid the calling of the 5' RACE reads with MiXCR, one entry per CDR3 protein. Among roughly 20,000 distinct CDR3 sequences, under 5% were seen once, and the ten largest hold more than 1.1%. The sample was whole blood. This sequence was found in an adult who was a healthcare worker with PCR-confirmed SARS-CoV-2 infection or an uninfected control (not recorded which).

The CDR3 loop is CASSLGRGFSDNSPLHF. The CDR3, as DNA: TGTGCCAGCAGCTTAGGCCGCGGATTTAGCGATAATTCACCCCTCCACTTT. The chain employs TRBV11-1 and TRBJ1-6; D gene uncertain. Germline V CDR1 and CDR2: SGHAT, FQDESV (reference sequence). The CDR3 totals 17 residues. V shed 1 base and J shed 5 bases, with 15 bases lying between them.